A single sample is the source of the 17 T cell receptor beta chains below, sequenced in a study of regulatory T cells in long-lasting Graves disease. Noted time point: persistent/refractory GD, antithyroid drugs over 5 years with positive TRAb. RNA from PBMCs was the source of the TCR library. Construction of the TCR beta libraries employed iRepertoire HTBI primers in conjunction with Arm-PCR of CDR3 regions. TCRdb re-derived calls from the multiplex PCR reads in MiXCR, one entry per CDR3 protein. The table shows over 650,000 distinct CDR3 sequences, with 25% to 35% occurring only once. The specimen comprised peripheral blood mononuclear cells (PBMCs), sampled when the disease was refractory, from a patient treated with antithyroid drugs. The receptors were sampled from a female donor with Graves disease.

The V and J genes are TRBV19 and TRBJ1-3; no definite D call. Trimming shortened V by 7 bases and J by 1 base, and 11 bases separated the two germline ends. This CDR3 contains 14 residues. Per the germline V gene, CDR1 is LNHDA and CDR2 is SQIVND (reference sequence). CDR3 protein: CASTYFGSGNTIYF. Written as DNA, the CDR3 is TGTGCCAGTACATATTTCGGGTCTGGAAACACCATATATTTT.

The chain couples TRBV7-2 to TRBJ1-3; D not resolved. The CDR3 loop spans 13 amino acids. The germline CDR1 and CDR2 sequences are SGHTA and FQGNSA. V lost 3 bases and J 7 bases, leaving 10 bases between the germline ends. The CDR3 reads CASSLARANTIYF. As DNA, the CDR3 is TGTGCCAGCAGCTTGGCTAGGGCGAACACCATATATTTT.

This clonotype has only a few counts. V gene TRBV27 combines with J gene TRBJ1-1; 7 bases agree with TRBD1. Germline assignment: CDR1 MNHEY and CDR2 SMNVEV (reference sequence). J was trimmed by 9 bases and V by 6 bases; bases with no gene match: 16. This CDR3 spans 15 amino acids. The CDR3 sequence is CASRHLTGDSNKAFF. As DNA, the CDR3 is TGTGCCAGCAGACACCTCACAGGGGATAGCAATAAAGCTTTCTTT.

The gene calls are TRBV20-1 and TRBJ2-5, with D uncertain. The CDR3 loop spans 13 amino acids. CDR1 DFQATT and CDR2 SNEGSKA come from the germline V gene (reference sequence). Trimming shortened V by 6 bases and J by 2 bases, and 13 bases separated the two germline ends. This chain's CDR3 is CSAHTQIQETQYF. CDR3 in DNA: TGCAGTGCCCACACCCAGATTCAAGAGACCCAGTACTTC.

Only a few counts were recorded for this clonotype. In DNA, the CDR3 is TGCAGTGCTACCTCGGGAGGGTTGCGTTCACCCCTCCACTTT. This gives the protein CSATSGGLRSPLHF. The rearrangement uses TRBV20-1 and TRBJ1-6; D not resolved. Trimming took 4 bases from V and 9 from J, leaving 16 bases between them. This CDR3 contains 14 residues. CDR1 is DFQATT and CDR2 is SNEGSKA in the germline V gene (reference sequence).

V is TRBV7-2 and J is TRBJ1-1, with TRBD1 as a possible D gene (6 bases). The V end lost 7 bases, the J end lost 1 base, and 19 bases lay between the germline ends. Germline-derived CDR1 and CDR2 are SGHTA and FQGNSA. CDR3 length: 16 residues. CDR3 coding DNA: TGTGCCAGCACCTCAACCCGGACAGCCCCGAACACTGAAGCTTTCTTT. Its protein product is CASTSTRTAPNTEAFF. The complete variable domain, with remaining parts taken from reference TRBV7-2 and TRBJ1-1, reads GAGVSQSPSNKVTEKGKDVELRCDPISGHTALYWYRQSLGQGLEFLIYFQGNSAPDKSGLPSDRFSAERTGGSVSTLTIQRTQQEDSAVYLCASTSTRTAPNTEAFFGQGTRLTVV.

This clonotype was seen a handful of times. The chain recombines TRBV2 with TRBJ1-1; D is undetermined. The CDR3 has 14 amino acids. Trimming removed 9 bases at V and 0 bases at J, with 14 bases between. Per germline, CDR1 SNHLY and CDR2 FYNNEI. The CDR3: CASPEGLMNTEAFF. The CDR3 DNA reads TGTGCCAGTCCCGAGGGATTAATGAACACTGAAGCTTTCTTT.

This clonotype was observed a single time. The J gene is TRBJ2-7, the V gene TRBV20-1; 11 nucleotides match TRBD2. With V trimmed by 5 bases and J by 1 base, 7 bases remained unmatched. This CDR3 has 15 residues. Germline V gene lookup returns CDR1 DFQATT and CDR2 SNEGSKA (reference sequence). The CDR3, as DNA: TGCAGTGCTCTCACAACTAGCGGGAGTTCCTACGAGCAGTACTTC. Its protein product is CSALTTSGSSYEQYF.

This sequence joins TRBV12-3 or TRBV12-4 and TRBJ1-1; 9 bases match TRBD1. The V segment lost 5 bases and the J segment 8 bases; nucleotides outside the gene matches: 6. The CDR3 length is 13 residues. CDR3 DNA sequence: TGTGCCAGCAGTCCGGGACAGGGAGGAGAAGCTTTCTTT. Encoded protein: CASSPGQGGEAFF.

The chain employs TRBV3-1 and TRBJ2-6; D may be TRBD2 (5 bases). Germline assignment: CDR1 LGHDT and CDR2 YNNKEL (reference sequence). This CDR3 is built from 16 residues. Between the trimmed V and J ends, which lost 0 bases and 2 bases, there was a span of 8 bases. The CDR3 is CASSQDRRAGANVLTF. The CDR3 DNA sequence: TGTGCCAGCAGCCAAGATAGGCGGGCTGGGGCCAACGTCCTGACTTTC.

The chain uses TRBV7-2 and TRBJ1-3, with D perhaps TRBD1 (6 bases). The ends were cut back, 3 bases at V and 3 bases at J, with 24 bases in the middle. Germline-derived CDR1 and CDR2 are SGHTA and FQGNSA. This CDR3 spans 19 amino acids. As DNA, the CDR3 is TGTGCCAGCAGCTTGGGGGCAGGGTTTGGTATTCACCTTGGAAACACCATATATTTT. Its protein product is CASSLGAGFGIHLGNTIYF.

Many counts were recorded for this clonotype. One end of the junction is discordant with germline, which a read error may explain. The rearrangement uses TRBV2 and TRBJ1-2; D gene ambiguous. The CDR3 has 12 residues. Germline CDR1 SNHLY, CDR2 FYNNEI. The CDR3 here is CASREDAFGYTF. CDR3 sequence (DNA): TGTGCCAGCAGAGAAGACGCGTTCGGCTACACCTTC.

The genes are TRBV13 and TRBJ2-3; D gene uncertain. Germline values: CDR1 PRHDT, CDR2 FYEKMQ (reference sequence). This CDR3 spans 14 amino acids. Between the trimmed V and J ends, which lost 2 bases and 7 bases, there was a span of 13 bases. CDR3 sequence reads: CASSLRSDSNTQYF. The CDR3 nucleotides are TGTGCCAGCAGCTTAAGGTCAGACTCTAATACGCAGTATTTT. Using reference TRBV13 and TRBJ2-3 for the parts outside the CDR3, the full variable domain is AAGVIQSPRHLIKEKRETATLKCYPIPRHDTVYWYQQGPGQDPQFLISFYEKMQSDKGSIPDRFSAQQFSDYHSELNMSSLELGDSALYFCASSLRSDSNTQYFGPGTRLTVL.

In this sample, this clonotype turned up many times. The rearrangement joins TRBV28 to TRBJ1-2; the D gene is possibly TRBD1 (5 bases). The CDR3 is made up of 15 amino acids. Trimming left V 2 bases short and J 6 bases short, with 16 bases between. Germline values: CDR1 MDHEN, CDR2 SYDVKM. In DNA form, the CDR3 reads TGTGCCAGCAGTTTAGCCGGGGCCGCCTGGGATGGCTACACCTTC. Translating gives CASSLAGAAWDGYTF.

This clonotype was seen a few times. The rearrangement links TRBV28 to TRBJ2-7; no definite D call. This CDR3 has 15 residues. Trimming took off 2 bases at V and 3 bases at J, with 14 bases between the two ends. Germline V gene sequence: CDR1 MDHEN, CDR2 SYDVKM. In nucleotides, the CDR3 is TGTGCCAGCAGTTTAATGATGGAAATCTTCTACGAGCAGTACTTC. Translated: CASSLMMEIFYEQYF.

This clonotype was seen only a few times. The J gene is TRBJ1-3, the V gene TRBV12-3 or TRBV12-4; no firm D call. This CDR3 contains 16 residues. The V end was cut by 3 bases, the J end by 0 bases, with 12 bases between. CDR3 sequence reads: CASSFEASPSGNTIYF. CDR3 DNA: TGTGCCAGCAGTTTTGAGGCTTCTCCCTCTGGAAACACCATATATTTT.

V usage is TRBV28 and J usage is TRBJ2-4; 8 nucleotides align to TRBD2. This CDR3 has 16 amino acids. The trim removed 6 bases at V and 4 bases at J, leaving 11 bases unmatched. CDR1 and CDR2 (germline): MDHEN, SYDVKM. The CDR3 loop is CASSLGSSGLKNIQYF. The CDR3 DNA reads TGTGCCAGCAGCTTAGGCTCTAGCGGGCTAAAAAACATTCAGTACTTC.